This paragraph covers one T cell receptor beta chain sequence. What it binds is not known. V shed 4 bases, J shed 7 bases, and the junction held 6 bases outside the gene matches. The germline CDR1 and CDR2 sequences are MDHEN and SYDVKM. The CDR3 length is 16 residues. The PCR had 60 Vbeta and 13 Jbeta primers. In the authors' methods: Later, an analysis found some 80 million unique TCR beta chains, and about 10 million of these were shared. Using immunoSEQ multiplex PCR, the repertoire was profiled, and TCRdb retains in-frame clones only, with some absent. V and J calls and clone size are copied from that table; D and trimming were computed from the DNA. There are 110,000 to 150,000 clones in the sample; 65% to 80% occur only once, and around 7% lies in the top ten. This record belongs to a study of cytomegalovirus exposure and HLA in healthy donors. Findings and caveats of the study: Productive rates of about 87% or about 30% were seen for most TCR beta V segments in an earlier analysis. Sequencing likely caused a cluster of highly shared sequence variants. Across donors, presence/absence analyses took sequencing depth to be roughly uniform.

The origin of this receptor is a man aged 30 to 39 in good health and CMV-seronegative. The sequenced sample was PBMCs. V is TRBV28 and J is TRBJ2-1; 14 bases are shared with TRBD2. The CDR3 here is CASSSRTSGGLNEQFF. CDR3 bases: TGTGCCAGCAGTTCCCGGACTAGCGGGGGGTTGAATGAGCAGTTCTTC.